This T cell receptor beta chain was identified during a study of CD8+CD57+ T cells in acquired aplastic anemia. Points from the study as a whole: Sharing between patients and controls was observed for over 25 CD8+ CDR3 sequences.

In patients chosen for sequencing, flow cytometry had shown CD8+CD57+ cell expansion. Severe acquired aplastic anemia was present in all patients. CDR1 is WSHSY and CDR2 is SAAADI in the germline V gene. CDR3 length: 15 amino acids. V was shortened by 0 bases and J by 5 bases, with 11 bases between the two germline ends. The template used for profiling TCR beta VDJ and CDR3 was genomic DNA. Each CDR3 protein is one row after TCRdb ran MiXCR on the reads. This sample has fewer than 200,000 distinct CDR3 sequences; 48% occur once, and the top ten carry 13%. This clonotype was recorded a few times. The antigen is undetermined.

Input material: sorted CD4+, CD8+, or CD8+CD57+ T cells (not recorded which) from PBMCs. The rearrangement joins TRBV10-2 to TRBJ1-5, with a weak D call TRBD1 (5 bases). The sequence was collected from a human donor with aplastic anemia. The CDR3 loop reads CASSESWGRDQPQHF. The DNA of the CDR3 is TGCGCCAGCAGTGAGTCATGGGGCAGGGATCAGCCCCAGCATTTT.